This T cell receptor beta chain was profiled in a study of early T cells in non-severe SARS-CoV-2 infection. Looking at the study overall: Whole-blood bulk RNA, unsorted, was sequenced, and chains were unpaired.

Findings and limits, study-wide: VDJdb-based matching was biased toward anti-spike CD8 responses and missed private and CD4 specificities.

The CDR3 loop spans 12 amino acids. The V and J ends lost 1 base and 1 base respectively, with 4 bases between them. The V gene's germline CDR1 is SQVTM and CDR2 ANQGSEA. In the library, individual cDNA molecules carried attached unique molecular identifiers. From the 5' RACE reads, TCRdb called clonotypes with MiXCR, one entry per CDR3 protein. The repertoire consists of 40,000 to 45,000 distinct CDR3 sequences, with roughly 4.3% occurring once and the leading ten covering around 5%. A word on this clonotype: Its matching antigen is unknown.

Sequenced sample: whole blood. This chain uses TRBV29-1 with TRBJ1-2; D unclear. This TCR was sampled from an adult who was a healthcare worker with PCR-confirmed SARS-CoV-2 infection or an uninfected control (not recorded which). The CDR3: CSVEAVNYGYTF. The CDR3 nucleotides are TGCAGCGTTGAAGCGGTTAACTATGGCTACACCTTC. The whole variable domain, remainder taken from reference TRBV29-1 and TRBJ1-2, is SAVISQKPSRDICQRGTSLTIQCQVDSQVTMMFWYRQQPGQSLTLIATANQGSEATYESGFVIDKFPISRPNLTFSTLTVSNMSPEDSSIYLCSVEAVNYGYTFGSGTRLTVV.